This is a list of T cell receptor beta chains from one sample in a study of blood T cell repertoires in COVID-19. TCRdb keeps only in-frame clones here, not all; method: immunoSEQ multiplex PCR. The sample lists 200,000 to 300,000 clones; roughly 86% were seen once. Material: peripheral blood. Receptor source: a man aged 45-60 years with acute or convalescent COVID-19. Each CDR3 is given with its conserved first and last residue. Fields, in order: CDR3 DNA, CDR3 protein, D gene, clone size, V gene, J gene. A D gene is named only where the DNA matches it firmly. Clone size is stated in some rows and not others, as once, few, many or a class when expanded.

cdr3_nt: TGTGCCAGCAGGTCGCCGGGACTGGGGATTTACACCTTC; cdr3_aa: CASRSPGLGIYTF; d_call: .; clone_size: .; v_call: TRBV6-5; j_call: TRBJ1-2
cdr3_nt: TGTGCCAGCAGTACAGGGACCCAAAGTAATGGCTACACCTTC; cdr3_aa: CASSTGTQSNGYTF; d_call: .; clone_size: .; v_call: TRBV27; j_call: TRBJ1-2
cdr3_nt: TGTGCCAGCAGCTTAAAGGCCGGGACTTTCTTT; cdr3_aa: CASSLKAGTFF; d_call: .; clone_size: once; v_call: TRBV11-2; j_call: TRBJ1-1
cdr3_nt: TGTGCCAGCAGCGCAACTCCGGGGAGCACAGATACGCAGTATTTT; cdr3_aa: CASSATPGSTDTQYF; d_call: .; clone_size: .; v_call: TRBV7-2; j_call: TRBJ2-3
cdr3_nt: TGTGCCATCAGTGAAGGGACTAGCGGGATTCAGGAGCAGTACTTC; cdr3_aa: CAISEGTSGIQEQYF; d_call: TRBD2; clone_size: .; v_call: TRBV10-3; j_call: TRBJ2-7
cdr3_nt: TGTGCCAGCAGGGGACTAGCGGGGGGCAATGAGCAGTTCTTC; cdr3_aa: CASRGLAGGNEQFF; d_call: TRBD2; clone_size: .; v_call: TRBV2; j_call: TRBJ2-1
cdr3_nt: TGTGCCAGCAGTCAAACTCCCGAAGGGGTCGAGCAGTACTTC; cdr3_aa: CASSQTPEGVEQYF; d_call: .; clone_size: once; v_call: TRBV6-5; j_call: TRBJ2-7
cdr3_nt: TGTGCCAGCGGTGGGACAAATTCCTACGAGCAGTACTTC; cdr3_aa: CASGGTNSYEQYF; d_call: .; clone_size: .; v_call: TRBV28; j_call: TRBJ2-7
cdr3_nt: TGTGCCAGCTCACCAAGGGAGGGGTCGGGCTCCTACGAGCAGTACTTC; cdr3_aa: CASSPREGSGSYEQYF; d_call: TRBD2; clone_size: .; v_call: TRBV18; j_call: TRBJ2-7
cdr3_nt: TGTGCCAGCAGTTTAGACAAGACCATCTCACCCCTCCACTTT; cdr3_aa: CASSLDKTISPLHF; d_call: .; clone_size: .; v_call: TRBV28; j_call: TRBJ1-6